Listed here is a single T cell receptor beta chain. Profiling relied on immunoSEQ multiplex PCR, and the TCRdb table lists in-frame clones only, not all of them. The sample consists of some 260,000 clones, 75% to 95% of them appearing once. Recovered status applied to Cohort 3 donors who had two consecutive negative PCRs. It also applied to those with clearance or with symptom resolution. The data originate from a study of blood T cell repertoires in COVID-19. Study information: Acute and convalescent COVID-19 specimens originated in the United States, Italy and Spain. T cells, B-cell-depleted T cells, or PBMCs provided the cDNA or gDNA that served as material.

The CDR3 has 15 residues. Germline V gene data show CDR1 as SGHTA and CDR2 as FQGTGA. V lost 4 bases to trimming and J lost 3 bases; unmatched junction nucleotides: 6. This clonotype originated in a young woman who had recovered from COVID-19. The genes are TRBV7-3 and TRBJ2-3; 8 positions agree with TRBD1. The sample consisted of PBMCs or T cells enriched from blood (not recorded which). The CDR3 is CASSSSGTGTDTQYF. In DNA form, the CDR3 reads TGTGCCAGCAGCTCCTCCGGGACAGGAACAGATACGCAGTATTTT. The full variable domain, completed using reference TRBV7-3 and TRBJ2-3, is GAGVSQTPSNKVTEKGKYVELRCDPISGHTALYWYRQSLGQGPEFLIYFQGTGAADDSGLPNDRFFAVRPEGSVSTLKIQRTERGDSAVYLCASSSSGTGTDTQYFGPGTRLTVL.